A single sample is the source of the 26 T cell receptor beta chains below, sequenced in a study of T cells in Graves' hyperthyroidism and ophthalmopathy. The TCR beta CDR3 regions underwent amplification using RNA transcripts as the source. HTBI primers were the set used in a first-round RT-PCR of the TCR CDR3. TCRdb independently ran MiXCR on the multiplex PCR reads; one entry per CDR3 protein. The profile shows 640,000 or so distinct CDR3 sequences, over 12% of them singletons. The sequenced sample consisted of blood. Source of these receptors: a woman between 40 and 55 years old with Graves' ophthalmopathy.

The table lists this clonotype with many counts. The chain has TRBV3-1 and TRBJ1-3; D ambiguous. CDR3 size: 13 residues. V was shortened by 0 bases and J by 4 bases, with 4 bases between the two germline ends. The V gene's germline CDR1 is LGHDT and CDR2 YNNKEL (reference sequence). CDR3 nucleotide sequence: TGTGCCAGCAGCCAAGACAGGGGAAACACCATATATTTT. Amino acid sequence: CASSQDRGNTIYF.

This clonotype occurred many times. The V call is TRBV6-1, the J call TRBJ1-5; D not resolved. Germline V gives CDR1 MNHNS, CDR2 SASEGT. Trimming pared 6 bases from V and 2 bases from J, leaving 14 bases between. This CDR3 has 15 residues. CDR3: CASRPGTGGNQPQHF. The DNA for the CDR3 is TGTGCCAGCAGACCGGGAACGGGAGGCAATCAGCCCCAGCATTTT.

V gene TRBV6-1 combines with J gene TRBJ1-2, with TRBD1 identical over 9 bases. Trimming at V came to 6 bases and at J to 5 bases, leaving 13 bases not matched to a gene. This CDR3 has 16 residues. Germline V lookup: CDR1 MNHNS, CDR2 SASEGT. Written as DNA, the CDR3 is TGTGCCAGCAGGTCCCGGGACAGGGTACTTCCTTATGGCTACACCTTC. It yields the protein CASRSRDRVLPYGYTF.

There are many counts of this clonotype. The V and J genes are TRBV30 and TRBJ2-7; TRBD1 might be the D (5 bases). CDR3 size: 13 residues. Per germline, CDR1 GTSNPN and CDR2 SVGIG (reference sequence). V gave up 0 bases and J gave up 3 bases, with 9 bases separating them. The DNA for the CDR3 is TGTGCCTGGAGTGTACGTCAGGGCTACGAGCAGTACTTC. As protein: CAWSVRQGYEQYF.

The gene calls are TRBV14 and TRBJ1-1, with D uncertain. CDR1 and CDR2 from the germline V gene are SGHDN and FVKESK. This CDR3 has 14 amino acids. V lost 7 bases, J lost 0 bases, and 12 bases lay in between. The CDR3 spells CASTGSHMNTEAFF. CDR3 sequence (DNA): TGTGCCAGCACGGGCAGCCACATGAACACTGAAGCTTTCTTT.

About this clonotype itself: A read error may explain this, as a much larger clone is one base away. This rearrangement joins TRBV2 to TRBJ2-2; 12 bases match TRBD2. The germline CDR1 and CDR2 sequences are SNHLY and FYNNEI. The V and J ends lost 4 bases and 9 bases, in that order; junction bases with no gene match: 18. The CDR3 has 19 amino acids. CDR3 region: CASSVFLIGLAGRPRELFF. In nucleotides, the CDR3 is TGTGCCAGCAGTGTTTTTCTTATCGGACTAGCGGGAAGACCCAGGGAGCTGTTTTTT.

This clonotype was recorded at least ten times. This rearrangement joins TRBV19 to TRBJ1-2, with TRBD1 as a possible D gene (6 bases). The germline gives CDR1 LNHDA, CDR2 SQIVND (reference sequence). V lost 5 bases to trimming and J lost 1 base, with 14 bases between them. This CDR3 region has 15 residues. CDR3: CASSLSGTYNYGYTF. The CDR3 bases are TGTGCCAGTAGTCTGTCCGGGACATATAACTATGGCTACACCTTC.

This clonotype came up many times. V is TRBV20-1 and J is TRBJ1-5, with no clear D. Trimming cost V 0 bases and J 0 bases, with 12 bases left between them. The germline V gene has CDR1 DFQATT and CDR2 SNEGSKA (reference sequence). This CDR3 has 16 residues. The CDR3 region has the DNA TGCAGTGCTAGAGATGAGGCAGTTTATAGCAATCAGCCCCAGCATTTT. Its protein product is CSARDEAVYSNQPQHF.

The V and J genes are TRBV3-1 and TRBJ1-1; D call uncertain. The CDR3 has 13 residues. The germline CDR1 and CDR2 sequences are LGHDT and YNNKEL (reference sequence). Trimming pared 0 bases from V and 10 bases from J, leaving 12 bases between. CDR3 region: CASSQDRRDAAFF. The CDR3 bases are TGTGCCAGCAGCCAAGATCGGAGGGATGCAGCTTTCTTT.

The V and J genes are TRBV12-3 or TRBV12-4 and TRBJ2-7, with 10 positions matching TRBD2. Trimming at V came to 6 bases and at J to 6 bases, leaving 11 bases not matched to a gene. The CDR3 runs 15 residues. The CDR3 sequence is CASRRLAGGFPEQYF. Here the CDR3 DNA reads TGTGCCAGCAGGCGGTTAGCGGGAGGATTCCCCGAGCAGTACTTC.

This clonotype showed up many times. The rearrangement joins TRBV11-2 to TRBJ2-5; perhaps TRBD1 as D (6 bases). CDR3 length: 14 residues. The germline V gene encodes CDR1 SGHAT and CDR2 FQNNGV. V lost 1 base and J 7 bases, leaving 13 bases between the germline ends. For the CDR3, the DNA is TGTGCCAGCAGCTTAGGGGCAGGGGCAGGGACCCAGTACTTC. Translated: CASSLGAGAGTQYF.

This clonotype was detected a few times. The chain has TRBV18 and TRBJ2-7; D uncertain. Trimming removed 2 bases at V and 1 base at J, with 9 bases between. Germline-derived CDR1 and CDR2 are KGHSH and LQKENI. The CDR3 is 14 amino acids. This chain's CDR3 is CASSPGQESYEQYF. The CDR3 coding sequence is TGTGCCAGCTCACCAGGGCAGGAATCCTACGAGCAGTACTTC.

This clonotype was counted at least ten times. V is TRBV20-1 and J is TRBJ1-1; possible D gene TRBD1, 5 bases. Trimming cost V 5 bases and J 2 bases, with 12 bases left between them. The length of the CDR3 is 13 residues. Germline V lookup: CDR1 DFQATT, CDR2 SNEGSKA (reference sequence). The CDR3 spells CSAGDGQNTEAFF. The CDR3 DNA sequence: TGCAGTGCTGGGGACGGCCAAAACACTGAAGCTTTCTTT.

This clonotype showed up many times. The chain recombines TRBV4-3 with TRBJ1-5; no clear D gene. Germline CDR1 is LGHNA and CDR2 is YSLEER. Trimming pared 0 bases from V and 0 bases from J, leaving 6 bases between. The CDR3 spans 15 residues. CDR3 sequence reads: CASSQEWGSNQPQHF. CDR3 in DNA: TGCGCCAGCAGCCAAGAATGGGGTAGCAATCAGCCCCAGCATTTT.

Ten or more counts support this clonotype. The V and J genes are TRBV29-1 and TRBJ1-1; D is perhaps TRBD1 (6 bases). The CDR3 contains 17 residues. Germline V gives CDR1 SQVTM, CDR2 ANQGSEA. V lost 6 bases and J lost 3, with 26 bases in between. Written as DNA, the CDR3 is TGCAGCGTCATGAGGGGGGGGCGGAAATATCGGGACACTGAAGCTTTCTTT. This gives the protein CSVMRGGRKYRDTEAFF. The full variable domain, with the rest looked up from reference TRBV29-1 and TRBJ1-1, is SAVISQKPSRDICQRGTSLTIQCQVDSQVTMMFWYRQQPGQSLTLIATANQGSEATYESGFVIDKFPISRPNLTFSTLTVSNMSPEDSSIYLCSVMRGGRKYRDTEAFFGQGTRLTVV.

The CDR3 is CASSQDNTWGGYTF. For the CDR3, the DNA is TGTGCCAGCAGCCAAGATAATACCTGGGGGGGCTACACCTTC. This chain connects TRBV3-1 to TRBJ1-2; perhaps TRBD1 as D (5 bases). The V gene's germline CDR1 is LGHDT and CDR2 YNNKEL (reference sequence). The CDR3 is 14 residues long. V was clipped by 0 bases and J by 8 bases, with 13 bases between them.

This clonotype was recorded many times. The chain is built from TRBV6-1 and TRBJ2-2; 9 bases match TRBD1. The junction had 5 bases not matched to a gene; V was cut back by 0 bases and J by 0 bases. From germline, CDR1 is MNHNS and CDR2 SASEGT. The CDR3 length is 18 residues. The CDR3 sequence: CASSEARDRATNTGELFF. In DNA, the CDR3 is TGTGCCAGCAGTGAAGCTCGGGACAGGGCAACGAACACCGGGGAGCTGTTTTTT.

This clonotype was observed a handful of times. The chain uses TRBV28 and TRBJ2-3, with 7 bases lining up with TRBD2. The CDR3 totals 17 residues. Germline V gene sequence: CDR1 MDHEN, CDR2 SYDVKM. Trimming at V came to 2 bases and at J to 0 bases, leaving 8 bases not matched to a gene. In nucleotides, the CDR3 is TGTGCCAGCAGTTTAAGCGGGGTGGGAGGCAGCACAGATACGCAGTATTTT. It encodes CASSLSGVGGSTDTQYF.

As concerns this clonotype: A much larger clonotype is one base distant, so this may be a read error. CDR3 sequence reads: CASGLATGTGANVLTF. CDR3 nucleotides: TGTGCTAGTGGTTTGGCCACAGGGACTGGGGCCAACGTCCTGACTTTC. The rearrangement joins TRBV12-5 to TRBJ2-6; possible D gene TRBD1, 6 bases. Between the trimmed V and J ends, which lost 1 base and 2 bases, there was a span of 9 bases. Germline assignment: CDR1 LGHNT and CDR2 FRNRAP. The CDR3 spans 16 residues.

The rearrangement links TRBV6-1 to TRBJ1-4; no reliable D call. The V end was cut by 6 bases, the J end by 7 bases, with 12 bases between. Germline lookup yields CDR1 MNHNS and CDR2 SASEGT. This CDR3 is built from 13 residues. The CDR3 is CASRKIGGEKLFF. Here the CDR3 DNA reads TGTGCCAGCAGAAAGATCGGAGGTGAAAAACTGTTTTTT.

CDR3 region: CASSSGQGGNGELFF. The CDR3, as DNA: TGTGCCAGCAGTTCAGGACAGGGGGGGAACGGGGAGCTGTTTTTT. This chain uses TRBV12-3 or TRBV12-4 with TRBJ2-2, with 10 bases aligning to TRBD1. Trimming cost V 4 bases and J 7 bases; bases outside gene matches: 6. This CDR3 has 15 amino acids.

This clonotype was seen many times. V usage is TRBV29-1 and J usage is TRBJ2-5; 7 bases are a match to TRBD1. V shed 4 bases and J 3 bases; nucleotides not matched to a gene: 2. The CDR3 spans 12 residues. The germline V gene has CDR1 SQVTM and CDR2 ANQGSEA. CDR3 loop: CSVVGTEETQYF. The CDR3 nucleotides read TGCAGCGTTGTAGGGACAGAAGAGACCCAGTACTTC.

The chain has TRBV6-1 and TRBJ2-7; tentative D call: TRBD1 (6 bases). This CDR3 region has 15 residues. Trimming stripped 4 bases from V and 4 bases from J, with 17 bases between. Germline assignment: CDR1 MNHNS and CDR2 SASEGT. CDR3 sequence: CASSGSPRTGYEQYF. The CDR3 DNA sequence: TGTGCCAGCAGTGGGAGTCCCCGTACAGGGTACGAGCAGTACTTC.

This clonotype has at least ten counts. CDR3 in amino acids: CSARSAGMGSNQPQHF. CDR3 sequence (DNA): TGCAGTGCTAGAAGTGCAGGGATGGGGAGCAATCAGCCCCAGCATTTT. This chain joins TRBV20-1 and TRBJ1-5; D might be TRBD1 (5 bases). The CDR3 contains 16 residues. Germline V gene sequence: CDR1 DFQATT, CDR2 SNEGSKA (reference sequence). V shed 2 bases and J shed 1 base, with 15 bases lying between them.

There are many counts of this clonotype. The chain couples TRBV7-2 to TRBJ2-5, with 8 bases matching TRBD2. The CDR3 consists of 15 residues. V dropped 1 base and J dropped 1; count of bases not matched to a gene: 2. Germline V gene lookup returns CDR1 SGHTA and CDR2 FQGNSA. CDR3 residues: CASSLGGRPQETQYF. CDR3 bases: TGTGCCAGCAGCTTAGGCGGGAGGCCCCAAGAGACCCAGTACTTC.

The chain couples TRBV29-1 to TRBJ2-5; D unclear. The CDR3 length is 11 residues. CDR1 is SQVTM and CDR2 is ANQGSEA in the germline V gene. Trimming took 0 bases from V and 7 from J, leaving 6 bases between them. The DNA of the CDR3 is TGCAGCGTTGAAGACACGGGGACCCAGTACTTC. Translating gives CSVEDTGTQYF.